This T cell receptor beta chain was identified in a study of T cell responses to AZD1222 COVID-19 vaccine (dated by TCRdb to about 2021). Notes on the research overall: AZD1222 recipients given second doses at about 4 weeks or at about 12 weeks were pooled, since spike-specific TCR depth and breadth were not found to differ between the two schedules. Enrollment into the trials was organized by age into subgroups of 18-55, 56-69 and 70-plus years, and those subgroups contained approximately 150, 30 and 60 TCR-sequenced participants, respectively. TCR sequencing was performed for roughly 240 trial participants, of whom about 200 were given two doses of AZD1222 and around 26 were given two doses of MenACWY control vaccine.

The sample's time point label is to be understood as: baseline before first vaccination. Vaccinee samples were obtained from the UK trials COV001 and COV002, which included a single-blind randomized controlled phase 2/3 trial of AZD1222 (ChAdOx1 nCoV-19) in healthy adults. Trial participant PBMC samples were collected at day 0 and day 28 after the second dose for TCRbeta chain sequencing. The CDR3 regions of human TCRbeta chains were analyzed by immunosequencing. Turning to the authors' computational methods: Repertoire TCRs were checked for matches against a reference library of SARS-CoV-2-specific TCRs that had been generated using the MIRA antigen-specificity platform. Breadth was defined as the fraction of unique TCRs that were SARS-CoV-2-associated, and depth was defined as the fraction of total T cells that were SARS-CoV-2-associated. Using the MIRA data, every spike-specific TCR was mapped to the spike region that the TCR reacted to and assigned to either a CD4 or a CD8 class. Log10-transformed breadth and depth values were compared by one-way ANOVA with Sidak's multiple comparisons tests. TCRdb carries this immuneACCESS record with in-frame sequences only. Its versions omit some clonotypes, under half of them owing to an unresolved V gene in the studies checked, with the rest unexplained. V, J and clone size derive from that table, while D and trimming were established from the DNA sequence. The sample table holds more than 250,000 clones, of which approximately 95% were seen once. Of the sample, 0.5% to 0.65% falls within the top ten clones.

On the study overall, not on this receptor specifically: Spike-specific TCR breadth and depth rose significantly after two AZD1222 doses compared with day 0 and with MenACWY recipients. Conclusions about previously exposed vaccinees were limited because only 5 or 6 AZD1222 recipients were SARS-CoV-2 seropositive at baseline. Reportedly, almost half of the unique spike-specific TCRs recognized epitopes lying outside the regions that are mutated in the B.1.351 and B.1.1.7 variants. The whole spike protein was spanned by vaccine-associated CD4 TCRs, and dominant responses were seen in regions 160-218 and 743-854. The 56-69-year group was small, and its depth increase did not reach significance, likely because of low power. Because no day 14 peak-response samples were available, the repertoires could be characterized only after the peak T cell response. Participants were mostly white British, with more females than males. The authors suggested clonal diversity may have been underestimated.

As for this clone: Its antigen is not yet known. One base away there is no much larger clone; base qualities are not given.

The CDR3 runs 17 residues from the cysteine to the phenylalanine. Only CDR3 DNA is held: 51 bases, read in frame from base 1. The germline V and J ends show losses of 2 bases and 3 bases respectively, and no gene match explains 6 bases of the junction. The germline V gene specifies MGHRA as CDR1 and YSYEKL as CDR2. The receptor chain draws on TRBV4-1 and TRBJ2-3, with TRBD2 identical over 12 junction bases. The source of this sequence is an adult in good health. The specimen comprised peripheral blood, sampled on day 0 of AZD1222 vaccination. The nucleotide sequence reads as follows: TGCGCCAGCAGCCAACCCCGGACTAGCGGGGATACAGATACGCAGTATTTT. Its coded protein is CASSQPRTSGDTDTQYF.